This T cell receptor beta chain originates from a study of blood T cell repertoires in COVID-19. Libraries were prepared by immunoSEQ multiplex PCR; TCRdb keeps only in-frame clonotypes and omits some of them. The sample lists approximately 140,000 clones, approximately 79% occurring once. V lost 1 base to trimming and J lost 4 bases, with 11 bases between them. The germline V gene has CDR1 SGHRS and CDR2 YFSETQ. The CDR3 has 15 residues. This chain links TRBV5-1 with TRBJ1-4, with D unresolved. Sequencing was done on a sample of peripheral blood. This clonotype was sampled from a man aged 55-75 years with acute or convalescent COVID-19. The CDR3 DNA is TGCGCCAGCAGCTTGTCTCGCGAGATTAATGAAAAACTGTTTTTT. This codes for CASSLSREINEKLFF.